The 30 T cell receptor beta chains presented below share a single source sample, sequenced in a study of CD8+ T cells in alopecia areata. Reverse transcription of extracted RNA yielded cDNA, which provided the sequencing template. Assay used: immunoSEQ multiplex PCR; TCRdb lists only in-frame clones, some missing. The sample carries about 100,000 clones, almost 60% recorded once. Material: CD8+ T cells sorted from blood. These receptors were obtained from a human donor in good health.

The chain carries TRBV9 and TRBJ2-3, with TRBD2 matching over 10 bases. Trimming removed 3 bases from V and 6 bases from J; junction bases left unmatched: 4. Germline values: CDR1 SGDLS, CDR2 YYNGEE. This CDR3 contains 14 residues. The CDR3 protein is CASSAGSGGDTQYF. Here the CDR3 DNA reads TGTGCCAGCAGCGCGGGTAGCGGGGGGGATACGCAGTATTTT.

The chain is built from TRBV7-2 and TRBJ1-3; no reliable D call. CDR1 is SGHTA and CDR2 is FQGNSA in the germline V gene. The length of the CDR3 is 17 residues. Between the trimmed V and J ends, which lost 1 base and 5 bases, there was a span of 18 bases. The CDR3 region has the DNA TGTGCCAGCAGCTTAGAGGTACCGAGACACAAAAGAAACACCATATATTTT. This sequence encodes CASSLEVPRHKRNTIYF.

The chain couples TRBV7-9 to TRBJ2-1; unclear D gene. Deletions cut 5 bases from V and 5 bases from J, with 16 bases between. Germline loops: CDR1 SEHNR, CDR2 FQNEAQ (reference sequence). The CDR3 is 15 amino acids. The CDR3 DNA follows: TGTGCCAGCAGCCTAGGCGTGATTATAGACAATGAGCAGTTCTTC. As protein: CASSLGVIIDNEQFF.

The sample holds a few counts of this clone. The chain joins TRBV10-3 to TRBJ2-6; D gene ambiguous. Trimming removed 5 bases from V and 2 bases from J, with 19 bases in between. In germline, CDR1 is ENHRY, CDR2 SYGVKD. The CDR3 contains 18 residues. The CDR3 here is CAISNGPSLPPGANVLTF. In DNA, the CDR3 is TGTGCCATCAGTAACGGGCCTTCCCTCCCCCCTGGGGCCAACGTCCTGACTTTC.

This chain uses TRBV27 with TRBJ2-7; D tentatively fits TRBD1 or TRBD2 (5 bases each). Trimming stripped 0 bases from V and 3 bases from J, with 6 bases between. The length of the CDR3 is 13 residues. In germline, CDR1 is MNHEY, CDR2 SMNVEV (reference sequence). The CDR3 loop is CASSLSGDYEQYF. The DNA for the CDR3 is TGTGCCAGCAGTTTATCGGGGGACTACGAGCAGTACTTC.

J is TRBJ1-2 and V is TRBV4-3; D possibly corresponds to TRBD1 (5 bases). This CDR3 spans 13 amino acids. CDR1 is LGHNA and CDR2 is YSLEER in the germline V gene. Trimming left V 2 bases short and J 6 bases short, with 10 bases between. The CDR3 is CASSQRAGHGYTF. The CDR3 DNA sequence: TGCGCCAGCAGCCAAAGGGCAGGGCATGGCTACACCTTC.

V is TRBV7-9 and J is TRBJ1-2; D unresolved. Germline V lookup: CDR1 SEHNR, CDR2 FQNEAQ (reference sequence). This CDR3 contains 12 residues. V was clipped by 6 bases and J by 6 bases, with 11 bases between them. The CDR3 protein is CASRPGSHGYTF. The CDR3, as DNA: TGTGCCAGCAGACCCGGGAGCCATGGCTACACCTTC. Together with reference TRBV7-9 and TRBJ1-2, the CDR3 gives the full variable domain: DTGVSQNPRHKITKRGQNVTFRCDPISEHNRLYWYRQTLGQGPEFLTYFQNEAQLEKSRLLSDRFSAERPKGSFSTLEIQRTEQGDSAMYLCASRPGSHGYTFGSGTRLTVV.

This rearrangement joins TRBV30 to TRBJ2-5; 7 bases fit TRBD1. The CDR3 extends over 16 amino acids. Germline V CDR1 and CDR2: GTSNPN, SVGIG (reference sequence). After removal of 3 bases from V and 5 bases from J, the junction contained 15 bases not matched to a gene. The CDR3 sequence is CAWSSADREIWETQYF. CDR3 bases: TGTGCCTGGAGCTCGGCAGACAGGGAAATATGGGAGACCCAGTACTTC.

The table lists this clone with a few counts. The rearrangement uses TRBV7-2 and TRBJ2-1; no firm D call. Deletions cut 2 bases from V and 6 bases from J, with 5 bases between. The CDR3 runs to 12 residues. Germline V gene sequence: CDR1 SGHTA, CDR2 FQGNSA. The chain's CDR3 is CASSLTLNEQFF. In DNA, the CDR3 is TGTGCCAGCAGCTTAACCCTCAATGAGCAGTTCTTC. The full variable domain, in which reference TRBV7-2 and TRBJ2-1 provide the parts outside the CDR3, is GAGVSQSPSNKVTEKGKDVELRCDPISGHTALYWYRQSLGQGLEFLIYFQGNSAPDKSGLPSDRFSAERTGGSVSTLTIQRTQQEDSAVYLCASSLTLNEQFFGPGTRLTVL.

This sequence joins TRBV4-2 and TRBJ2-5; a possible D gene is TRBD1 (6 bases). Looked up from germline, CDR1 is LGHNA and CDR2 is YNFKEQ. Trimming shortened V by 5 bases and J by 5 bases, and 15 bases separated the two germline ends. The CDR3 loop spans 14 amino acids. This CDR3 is CASSEKTGMETQYF. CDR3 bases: TGTGCCAGCAGCGAAAAAACAGGGATGGAGACCCAGTACTTC.

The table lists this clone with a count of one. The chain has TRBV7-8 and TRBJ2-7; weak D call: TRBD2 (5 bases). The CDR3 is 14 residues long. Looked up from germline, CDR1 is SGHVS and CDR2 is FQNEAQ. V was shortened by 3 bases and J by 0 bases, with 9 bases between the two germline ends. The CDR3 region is CASSFSRDSYEQYF. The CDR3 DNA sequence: TGTGCCAGCAGCTTTAGCCGGGACTCCTACGAGCAGTACTTC.

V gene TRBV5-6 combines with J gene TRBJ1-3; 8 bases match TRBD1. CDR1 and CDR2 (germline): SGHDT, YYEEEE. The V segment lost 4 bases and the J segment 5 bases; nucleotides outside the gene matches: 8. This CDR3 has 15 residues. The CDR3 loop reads CASSPSGQGRNTIYF. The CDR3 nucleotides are TGTGCCAGCAGCCCCTCCGGACAGGGAAGAAACACCATATATTTT.

The CDR3 reads CASSPGKGNEQYF. CDR3 coding DNA: TGTGCCAGCAGCCCTGGTAAGGGTAACGAGCAGTACTTC. The chain couples TRBV7-8 to TRBJ2-7; D unresolved. Trimming took 5 bases from V and 5 from J, leaving 13 bases between them. CDR1 and CDR2 (germline): SGHVS, FQNEAQ. CDR3 size: 13 residues.

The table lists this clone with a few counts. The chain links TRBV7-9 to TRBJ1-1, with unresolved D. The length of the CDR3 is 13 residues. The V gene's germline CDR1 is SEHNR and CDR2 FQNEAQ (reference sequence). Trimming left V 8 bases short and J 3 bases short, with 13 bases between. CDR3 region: CASRTTEDTEAFF. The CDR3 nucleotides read TGTGCCAGCCGCACCACAGAAGACACTGAAGCTTTCTTT.

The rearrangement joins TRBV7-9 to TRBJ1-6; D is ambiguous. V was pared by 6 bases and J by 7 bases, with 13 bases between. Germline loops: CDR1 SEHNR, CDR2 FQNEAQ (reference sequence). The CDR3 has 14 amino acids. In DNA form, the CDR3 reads TGTGCCAGCAGTGTGGGTTCGGGGAATTCACCCCTCCACTTT. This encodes CASSVGSGNSPLHF. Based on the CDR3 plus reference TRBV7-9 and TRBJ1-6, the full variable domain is DTGVSQNPRHKITKRGQNVTFRCDPISEHNRLYWYRQTLGQGPEFLTYFQNEAQLEKSRLLSDRFSAERPKGSFSTLEIQRTEQGDSAMYLCASSVGSGNSPLHFGNGTRLTVT.

This chain's CDR3 is CASSFFQGNTGELFF. The CDR3 DNA reads as TGTGCCAGCAGTTTCTTCCAGGGGAACACCGGGGAGCTGTTTTTT. The J gene is TRBJ2-2, the V gene TRBV6-5, with a possible D match to TRBD1 (5 bases). The CDR3 runs to 15 residues. The germline CDR1 and CDR2 sequences are MNHEY and SVGAGI. Trimming stripped 4 bases from V and 1 base from J, with 10 bases between.

DNA of the CDR3: TGTGCCTGGGATAGCGGGGGGGCTACAGATACGCAGTATTTT. Amino acids: CAWDSGGATDTQYF. The J gene is TRBJ2-3, the V gene TRBV30; TRBD2 matches at 11 bases. CDR3 length: 14 residues. CDR1 and CDR2 (germline): GTSNPN, SVGIG (reference sequence). Trimming removed 5 bases from V and 3 bases from J; junction bases left unmatched: 4.

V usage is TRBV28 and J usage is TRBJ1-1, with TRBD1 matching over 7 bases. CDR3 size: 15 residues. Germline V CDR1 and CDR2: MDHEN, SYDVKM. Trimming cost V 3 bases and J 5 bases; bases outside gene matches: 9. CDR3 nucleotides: TGTGCCAGCAGTTTCCACAGGGGTGGGAGGACTGAAGCTTTCTTT. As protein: CASSFHRGGRTEAFF.

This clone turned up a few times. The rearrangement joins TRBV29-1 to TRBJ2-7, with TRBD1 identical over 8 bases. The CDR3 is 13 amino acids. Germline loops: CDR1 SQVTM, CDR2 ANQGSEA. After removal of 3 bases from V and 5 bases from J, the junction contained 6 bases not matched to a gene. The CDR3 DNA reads TGCAGCGTTGAGGACAGGGCTCGCGACGAGCAGTACTTC. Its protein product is CSVEDRARDEQYF.

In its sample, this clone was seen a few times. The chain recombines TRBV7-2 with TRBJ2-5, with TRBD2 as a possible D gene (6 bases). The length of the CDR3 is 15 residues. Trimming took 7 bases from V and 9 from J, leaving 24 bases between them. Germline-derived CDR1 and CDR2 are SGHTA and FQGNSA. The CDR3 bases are TGTGCCAGCACCCAAGCCTACAGCGGGCTCGGGGCCCAGTACTTC. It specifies CASTQAYSGLGAQYF.

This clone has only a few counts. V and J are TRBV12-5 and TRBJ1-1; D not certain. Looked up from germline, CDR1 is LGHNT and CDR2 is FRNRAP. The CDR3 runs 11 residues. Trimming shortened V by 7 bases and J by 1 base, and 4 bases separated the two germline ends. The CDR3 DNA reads TGTGCTAGTGCCGCGAACACTGAAGCTTTCTTT. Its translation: CASAANTEAFF.

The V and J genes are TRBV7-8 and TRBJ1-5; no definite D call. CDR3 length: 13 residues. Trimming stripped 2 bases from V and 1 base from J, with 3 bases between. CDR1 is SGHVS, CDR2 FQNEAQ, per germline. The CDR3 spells CASSLRSNQPQHF. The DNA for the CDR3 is TGTGCCAGCAGCTTACGAAGCAATCAGCCCCAGCATTTT. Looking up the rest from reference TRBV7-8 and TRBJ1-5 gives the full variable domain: GAGVSQSPRYKVAKRGQDVALRCDPISGHVSLFWYQQALGQGPEFLTYFQNEAQLDKSGLPSDRFFAERPEGSVSTLKIQRTQQEDSAVYLCASSLRSNQPQHFGDGTRLSIL.

The CDR3 region has the DNA TGTGCCAGCAGTCCCCCCGGGGGCATGGGGAAGCAGTTCTTC. It yields the protein CASSPPGGMGKQFF. This chain uses TRBV6-4 with TRBJ2-1; the D gene could be TRBD1 or TRBD2 (6 bases each). The CDR3 runs to 14 residues. Trimming took off 5 bases at V and 11 bases at J, with 19 bases between the two ends. Germline CDR1 reads MRHNA; CDR2 reads SNTAGT.

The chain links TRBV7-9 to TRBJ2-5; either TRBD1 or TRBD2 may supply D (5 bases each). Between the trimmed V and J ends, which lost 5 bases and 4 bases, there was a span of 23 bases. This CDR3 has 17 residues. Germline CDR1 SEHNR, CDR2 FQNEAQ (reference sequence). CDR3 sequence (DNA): TGTGCCAGCAGCGCCCCCCCCTCGGGGCGGTTAGCAGAGACCCAGTACTTC. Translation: CASSAPPSGRLAETQYF.

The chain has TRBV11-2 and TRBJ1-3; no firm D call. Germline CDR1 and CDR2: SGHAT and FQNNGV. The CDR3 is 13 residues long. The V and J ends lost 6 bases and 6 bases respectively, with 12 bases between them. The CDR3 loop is CASSSGSINTIYF. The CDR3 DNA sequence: TGTGCCAGCAGTTCCGGCTCGATAAACACCATATATTTT.

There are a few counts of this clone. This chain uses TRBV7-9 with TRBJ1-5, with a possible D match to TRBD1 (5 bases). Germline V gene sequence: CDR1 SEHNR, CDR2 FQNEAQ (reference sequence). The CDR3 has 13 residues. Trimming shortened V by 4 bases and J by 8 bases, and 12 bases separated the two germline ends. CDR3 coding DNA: TGTGCCAGCAGCTCCAGGCCGGGGGAGCCCCAGCATTTT. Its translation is CASSSRPGEPQHF.

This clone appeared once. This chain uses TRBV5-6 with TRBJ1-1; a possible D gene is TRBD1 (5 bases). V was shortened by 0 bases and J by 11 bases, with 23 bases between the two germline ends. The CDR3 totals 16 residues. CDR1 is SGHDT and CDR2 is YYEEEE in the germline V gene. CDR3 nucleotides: TGTGCCAGCAGCTTGGGGACCGCAGTATGGGGCCAAGGGGCTTTCTTT. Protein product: CASSLGTAVWGQGAFF.

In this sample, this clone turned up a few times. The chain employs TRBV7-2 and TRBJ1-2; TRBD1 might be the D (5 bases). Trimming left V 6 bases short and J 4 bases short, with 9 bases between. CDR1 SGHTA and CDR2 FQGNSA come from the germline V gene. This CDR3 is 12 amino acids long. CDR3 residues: CASSGGTYGYTF. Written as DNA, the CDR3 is TGTGCCAGCAGTGGGGGGACCTATGGCTACACCTTC.

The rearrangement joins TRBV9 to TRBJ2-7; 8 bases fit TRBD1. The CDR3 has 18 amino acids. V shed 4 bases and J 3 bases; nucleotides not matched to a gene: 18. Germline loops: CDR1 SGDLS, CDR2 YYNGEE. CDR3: CASSPLPGQEPLDYEQYF. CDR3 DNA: TGTGCCAGCAGCCCCCTCCCGGGACAGGAGCCCCTGGACTACGAGCAGTACTTC.

The CDR3: CASSLLSVAGANEKLFF. The CDR3 nucleotides are TGTGCCAGCAGCTTATTGAGTGTGGCAGGGGCAAATGAAAAACTGTTTTTT. V is TRBV7-8 and J is TRBJ1-4, with a tentative D call TRBD1 (6 bases). CDR3 length equals 17 residues. Germline CDR1 SGHVS, CDR2 FQNEAQ. V lost 2 bases and J lost 5, with 18 bases in between.